One and the same sample provided the 7 T cell receptor beta chains below, sequenced in a study of cytomegalovirus exposure and HLA in healthy donors. Only in-frame clones appear in the TCRdb table, and some are missing; sequencing was by immunoSEQ multiplex PCR. The repertoire holds 95,000 to 150,000 clones, with about 96% as singletons. Specimen: PBMCs. The receptors were sampled from a man younger than 30 in good health and CMV-seronegative.

This clone was seen once. This chain links TRBV29-1 with TRBJ2-5; tentatively, D is TRBD1 (7 bases). Germline CDR1 reads SQVTM; CDR2 reads ANQGSEA. Trimming shortened V by 7 bases and J by 3 bases, and 15 bases separated the two germline ends. This CDR3 region has 13 residues. The CDR3 spells CSAAQGGEETQYF. DNA of the CDR3: TGCAGCGCCGCTCAGGGGGGAGAAGAGACCCAGTACTTC.

The chain's CDR3 is CASSERLGAFF. CDR3 DNA: TGTGCCAGCAGTGAGAGGTTGGGTGCTTTCTTT. The chain uses TRBV2 and TRBJ1-1, with D unresolved. The CDR3 loop spans 11 amino acids. Germline V gives CDR1 SNHLY, CDR2 FYNNEI. V shed 3 bases and J shed 11 bases, with 10 bases lying between them.

J is TRBJ2-7 and V is TRBV28; 8 bases fit TRBD2. The ends lost 7 bases at V and 6 bases at J; junction bases unmatched: 8. Germline CDR1 reads MDHEN; CDR2 reads SYDVKM. CDR3 length: 13 amino acids. The DNA for the CDR3 is TGTGCCAGCATCTCAAGACTAGCGAGCGAGCAGTACTTC. Protein: CASISRLASEQYF. Supplemented by reference TRBV28 and TRBJ2-7, the full variable domain reads DVKVTQSSRYLVKRTGEKVFLECVQDMDHENMFWYRQDPGLGLRLIYFSYDVKMKEKGDIPEGYSVSREKKERFSLILESASTNQTSMYLCASISRLASEQYFGPGTRLTVT.

V gene TRBV4-3 combines with J gene TRBJ2-7; 7 positions match TRBD1. Looked up from germline, CDR1 is LGHNA and CDR2 is YSLEER. The CDR3 is 13 residues long. Germline trimming cut 4 bases from V and 5 bases from J; bases unmatched to any gene: 5. As DNA, the CDR3 is TGCGCCAGCAGCCGCCTGACAGGGAACGAGCAGTACTTC. Amino acid sequence: CASSRLTGNEQYF.

This rearrangement joins TRBV7-3 to TRBJ2-7; 7 bases agree with TRBD2. The CDR3 is made up of 15 amino acids. In germline, CDR1 is SGHTA, CDR2 FQGTGA. Germline trimming cut 5 bases from V and 3 bases from J; bases unmatched to any gene: 10. The CDR3 here is CASSLNGGLFYEQYF. CDR3 DNA: TGTGCCAGCAGCCTTAACGGGGGGTTGTTCTACGAGCAGTACTTC.

The V gene is TRBV11-3, the J gene TRBJ1-2; 10 nucleotides agree with TRBD1. CDR1 SGHNT and CDR2 YENEEA come from the germline V gene. The CDR3 sequence is 14 residues long. Germline trimming cut 4 bases from V and 6 bases from J; bases unmatched to any gene: 5. CDR3 nucleotide sequence: TGTGCCAGCAGCTGGGGGACAGGGGACGATGGCTACACCTTC. It encodes CASSWGTGDDGYTF.

V usage is TRBV4-3 and J usage is TRBJ1-1, with D unresolved. Germline-derived CDR1 and CDR2 are LGHNA and YSLEER. This CDR3 is 14 amino acids long. Trimming removed 1 base at V and 1 base at J, with 7 bases between. The CDR3 coding sequence is TGCGCCAGCAGCCAAGGTGCAGGGAACACTGAAGCTTTCTTT. Translated, it gives CASSQGAGNTEAFF.